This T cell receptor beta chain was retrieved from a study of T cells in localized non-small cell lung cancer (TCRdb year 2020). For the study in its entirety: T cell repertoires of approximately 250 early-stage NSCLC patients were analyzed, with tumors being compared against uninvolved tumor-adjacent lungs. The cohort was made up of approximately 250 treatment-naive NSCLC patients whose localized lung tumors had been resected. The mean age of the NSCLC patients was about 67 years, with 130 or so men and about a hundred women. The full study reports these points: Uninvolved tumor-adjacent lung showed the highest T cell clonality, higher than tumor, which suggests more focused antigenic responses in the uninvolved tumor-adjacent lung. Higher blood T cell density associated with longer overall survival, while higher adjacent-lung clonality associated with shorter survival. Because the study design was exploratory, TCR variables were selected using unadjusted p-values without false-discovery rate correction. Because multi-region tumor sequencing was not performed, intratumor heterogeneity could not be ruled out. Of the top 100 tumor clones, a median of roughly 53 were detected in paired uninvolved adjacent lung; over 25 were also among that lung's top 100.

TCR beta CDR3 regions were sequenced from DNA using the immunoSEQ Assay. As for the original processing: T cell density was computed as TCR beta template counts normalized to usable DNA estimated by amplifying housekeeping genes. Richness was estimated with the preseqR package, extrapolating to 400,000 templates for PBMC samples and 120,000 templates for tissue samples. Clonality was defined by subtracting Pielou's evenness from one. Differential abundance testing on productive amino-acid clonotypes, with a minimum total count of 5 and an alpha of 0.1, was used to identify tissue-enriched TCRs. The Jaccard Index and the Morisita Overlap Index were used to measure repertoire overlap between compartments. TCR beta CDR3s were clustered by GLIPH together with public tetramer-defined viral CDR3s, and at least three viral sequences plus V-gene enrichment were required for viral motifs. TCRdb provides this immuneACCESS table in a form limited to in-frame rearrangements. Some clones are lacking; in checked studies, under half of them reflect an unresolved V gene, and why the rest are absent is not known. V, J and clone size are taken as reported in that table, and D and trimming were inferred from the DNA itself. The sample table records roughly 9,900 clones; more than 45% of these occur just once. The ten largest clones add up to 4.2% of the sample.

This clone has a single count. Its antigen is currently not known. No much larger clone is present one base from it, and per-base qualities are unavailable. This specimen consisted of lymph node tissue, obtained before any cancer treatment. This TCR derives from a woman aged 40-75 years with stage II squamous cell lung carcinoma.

In nucleotide form, the sequence is TGTGCCAGCTCACCACCCGTTAGGGCTGAAGCTTTCTTT. It translates as CASSPPVRAEAFF. The rearranged chain carries TRBV18 and TRBJ1-1, with an unclear D gene assignment. Relative to germline, V is 0 bases shorter and J is 6 bases shorter, with 8 bases between their ends. CDR1 KGHSH and CDR2 LQKENI are derived from the germline V gene. The CDR3 covers 13 residues, taking in both the cysteine and the phenylalanine. Only the CDR3 DNA is retained, 39 bases long and in frame from the first base.